The 9 T cell receptor beta chains below were found in one sample sequenced in a study of T-cell reconstitution after alpha-beta-depleted transplantation in children (dated by TCRdb to about 2016). To prepare the library, PCR was applied. The sample was run on an Illumina HiSeq 2500. To normalize quantification of the TCRbeta repertoire, the TCR libraries were built with molecular barcoding that relied on unique molecular identifiers. TCRdb trimmed public reads at Q25 via fastp, called clones via MiXCR and kept in-frame beta chains. Records with the same CDR3 protein are collapsed into one entry carrying the most frequent genes and DNA. The table for this sample lists about 610,000 distinct CDR3 sequences; about 10% of them were counted only once. Less than 5% of the sample rests with the top ten. The source was PBMCs from the stem cell graft donor, collected from the stem cell graft. Source of these receptors: a human donor who donated a stem cell graft to a child with acute myeloid leukemia.

The rearrangement uses TRBV20-1 and TRBJ1-1; TRBD1 agrees at 8 bases. The junction had 18 bases not matched to a gene; V was cut back by 1 base and J by 11 bases. This CDR3 region has 16 residues. Germline CDR1 and CDR2: DFQATT and SNEGSKA (reference sequence). CDR3 region: CSARGPASTGVKGAFF. Written as DNA, the CDR3 is TGCAGTGCTAGAGGCCCAGCATCGACAGGGGTTAAGGGGGCTTTCTTT.

This chain uses TRBV11-2 with TRBJ2-6; D remains ambiguous. The CDR3 runs to 13 residues. V was pared by 4 bases and J by 4 bases, with 5 bases between. CDR1 and CDR2 from the germline V gene are SGHAT and FQNNGV. The CDR3 here is CASSSAGANVLTF. CDR3 nucleotides: TGTGCCAGCAGCTCCGCCGGGGCCAACGTCCTGACTTTC.

This clonotype showed up just a few times. The V call is TRBV20-1, the J call TRBJ2-1; unclear D gene. The V and J ends lost 0 bases and 8 bases respectively, with 5 bases between them. CDR3 length: 11 amino acids. CDR1 and CDR2 (germline): DFQATT, SNEGSKA (reference sequence). The CDR3 nucleotides read TGCAGTGCTAGAGATGGCTATGAGCAGTTCTTC. This codes for CSARDGYEQFF.

V gene TRBV7-2 combines with J gene TRBJ2-5, with 15 bases aligning to TRBD2. V lost 5 bases, J lost 10 bases, and 11 bases stayed unmatched. This CDR3 is 16 amino acids long. Germline CDR1 SGHTA, CDR2 FQGNSA. The CDR3 spells CASSLGLAGGKGNQYF. The CDR3 DNA reads TGTGCCAGCAGCCTGGGACTAGCGGGAGGAAAGGGTAACCAGTACTTC. The full variable domain, in which reference TRBV7-2 and TRBJ2-5 provide the parts outside the CDR3, is GAGVSQSPSNKVTEKGKDVELRCDPISGHTALYWYRQSLGQGLEFLIYFQGNSAPDKSGLPSDRFSAERTGGSVSTLTIQRTQQEDSAVYLCASSLGLAGGKGNQYFGPGTRLLVL.

The sample holds many counts of this clonotype. At one boundary the junction diverges from the germline segment, which might be a read error. The genes are TRBV7-7 and TRBJ2-7; D is possibly TRBD2 (5 bases). CDR1 and CDR2 (germline): SSHAT, FNYEAQ (reference sequence). This CDR3 is 16 amino acids long. The CDR3 region has the DNA TGTGCTAGCACCAAAGATGACGGGGAAGGCTCCTACGAGCAGTACTTC. Residues: CASTKDDGEGSYEQYF.

The sample holds many counts of this clonotype. The V call is TRBV7-8, the J call TRBJ2-1; tentatively, D is TRBD1 (5 bases). Trimming left V 4 bases short and J 10 bases short, with 14 bases between. The CDR3 runs 13 residues. Per germline, CDR1 SGHVS and CDR2 FQNEAQ. The DNA of the CDR3 is TGTGCCAGCAGCTGGTCCCCAGGGAACGAGCAGTTCTTC. It codes for CASSWSPGNEQFF.

This clonotype has a handful of counts. V is TRBV2 and J is TRBJ2-5, with D maybe TRBD1 (5 bases). CDR3 length: 13 amino acids. CDR1 is SNHLY and CDR2 is FYNNEI in the germline V gene. V was shortened by 3 bases and J by 3 bases, with 8 bases between the two germline ends. In DNA, the CDR3 is TGTGCCAGCAGTGAGTGGGGCAAAGAGACCCAGTACTTC. It encodes CASSEWGKETQYF.

The rearrangement links TRBV20-1 to TRBJ1-3; no definite D call. Germline loops: CDR1 DFQATT, CDR2 SNEGSKA (reference sequence). With 1 base removed from V and 1 base from J, the gap between germline ends came to 17 bases. This CDR3 contains 17 residues. Here the CDR3 DNA reads TGCAGTGCTAGAGTAGGTGGCAGCCTCGGATCTGGAAACACCATATATTTT. Translation: CSARVGGSLGSGNTIYF.

The J gene is TRBJ1-3, the V gene TRBV20-1; unclear D gene. The CDR3 sequence is 16 residues long. V gave up 1 base and J gave up 2 bases, with 15 bases separating them. Germline V gene lookup returns CDR1 DFQATT and CDR2 SNEGSKA (reference sequence). The CDR3 nucleotides are TGCAGTGCTAGAGGCTCTCATTCAGACCCTGGAAACACCATATATTTT. Translated: CSARGSHSDPGNTIYF.